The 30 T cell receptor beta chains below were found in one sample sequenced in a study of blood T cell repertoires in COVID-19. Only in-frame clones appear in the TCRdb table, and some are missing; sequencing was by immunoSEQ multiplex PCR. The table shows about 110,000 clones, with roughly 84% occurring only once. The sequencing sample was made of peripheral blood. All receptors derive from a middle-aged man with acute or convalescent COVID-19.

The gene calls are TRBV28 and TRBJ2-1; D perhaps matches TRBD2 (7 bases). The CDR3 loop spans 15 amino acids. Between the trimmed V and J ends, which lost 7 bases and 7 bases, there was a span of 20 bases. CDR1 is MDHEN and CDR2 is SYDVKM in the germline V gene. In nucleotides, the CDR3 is TGTGCCAGCACCTTAGGGGGAGGGAGGGGAAATGAGCAGTTCTTC. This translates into CASTLGGGRGNEQFF.

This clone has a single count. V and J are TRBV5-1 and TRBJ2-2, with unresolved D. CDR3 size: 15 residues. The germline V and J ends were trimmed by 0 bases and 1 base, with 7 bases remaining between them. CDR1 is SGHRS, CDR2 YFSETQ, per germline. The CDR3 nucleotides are TGCGCCAGCAGCTTGGGCCCGGGGAACACCGGGGAGCTGTTTTTT. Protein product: CASSLGPGNTGELFF.

For the CDR3, the DNA is TGTGCCAGCAGTCCTGGACTAGCGGGTGCCGGGGAGCTGTTTTTT. It specifies CASSPGLAGAGELFF. The chain joins TRBV27 to TRBJ2-2; TRBD2 aligns across 11 bases. The CDR3 loop spans 15 amino acids. In germline, CDR1 is MNHEY, CDR2 SMNVEV (reference sequence). The J segment lost 6 bases and the V segment lost 5 bases, leaving 5 bases of the junction unmatched.

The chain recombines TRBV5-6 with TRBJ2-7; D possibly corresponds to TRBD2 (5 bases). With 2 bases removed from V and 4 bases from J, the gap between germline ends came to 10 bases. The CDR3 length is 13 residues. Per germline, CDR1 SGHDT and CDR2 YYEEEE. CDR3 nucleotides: TGTGCCAGCAGCTTTTTATCGGGATACGAGCAGTACTTC. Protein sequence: CASSFLSGYEQYF.

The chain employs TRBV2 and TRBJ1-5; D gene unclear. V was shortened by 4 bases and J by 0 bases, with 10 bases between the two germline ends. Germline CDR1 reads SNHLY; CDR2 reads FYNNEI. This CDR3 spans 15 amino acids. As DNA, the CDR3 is TGTGCCAGCAGTGTGGGGAGGGATAGCAATCAGCCCCAGCATTTT. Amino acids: CASSVGRDSNQPQHF.

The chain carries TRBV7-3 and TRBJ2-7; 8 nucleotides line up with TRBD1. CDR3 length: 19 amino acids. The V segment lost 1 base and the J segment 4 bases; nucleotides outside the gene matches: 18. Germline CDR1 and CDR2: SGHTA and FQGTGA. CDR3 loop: CASSLIQGEILVPIYEQYF. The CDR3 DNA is TGTGCCAGCAGCTTAATACAGGGGGAAATATTAGTCCCTATATACGAGCAGTACTTC. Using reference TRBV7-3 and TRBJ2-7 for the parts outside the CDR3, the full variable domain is GAGVSQTPSNKVTEKGKYVELRCDPISGHTALYWYRQSLGQGPEFLIYFQGTGAADDSGLPNDRFFAVRPEGSVSTLKIQRTERGDSAVYLCASSLIQGEILVPIYEQYFGPGTRLTVT.

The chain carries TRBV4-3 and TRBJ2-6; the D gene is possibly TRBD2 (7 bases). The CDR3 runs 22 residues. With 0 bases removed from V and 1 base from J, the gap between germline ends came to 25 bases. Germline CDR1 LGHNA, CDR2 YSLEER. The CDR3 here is CASSQEVLRGSGGHSGANVLTF. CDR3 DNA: TGCGCCAGCAGCCAAGAGGTGCTAAGAGGGTCGGGGGGCCATTCTGGGGCCAACGTCCTGACTTTC.

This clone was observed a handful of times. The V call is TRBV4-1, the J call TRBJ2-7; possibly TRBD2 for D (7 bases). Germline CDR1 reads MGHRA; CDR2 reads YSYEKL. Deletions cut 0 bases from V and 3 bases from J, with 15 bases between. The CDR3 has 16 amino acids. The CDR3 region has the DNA TGCGCCAGCAGCCAAGATGCCGCGGGGGCGAACTACGAGCAGTACTTC. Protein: CASSQDAAGANYEQYF.

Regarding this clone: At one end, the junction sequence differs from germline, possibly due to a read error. The CDR3 nucleotides are TGCAGCATTGACAGGCCCGGCCAAGAGACCCAGTACTTC. Protein: CSIDRPGQETQYF. V and J are TRBV29-1 and TRBJ2-5, with a possible D match to TRBD1 (6 bases). The CDR3 totals 13 residues. Germline assignment: CDR1 SQVTM and CDR2 ANQGSEA.

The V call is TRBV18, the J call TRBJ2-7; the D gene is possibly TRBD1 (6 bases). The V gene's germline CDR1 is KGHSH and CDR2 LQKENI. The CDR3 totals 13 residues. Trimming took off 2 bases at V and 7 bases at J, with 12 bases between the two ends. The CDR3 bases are TGTGCCAGCTCACCATCAACAGGGCGGGAGCAGTACTTC. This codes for CASSPSTGREQYF.

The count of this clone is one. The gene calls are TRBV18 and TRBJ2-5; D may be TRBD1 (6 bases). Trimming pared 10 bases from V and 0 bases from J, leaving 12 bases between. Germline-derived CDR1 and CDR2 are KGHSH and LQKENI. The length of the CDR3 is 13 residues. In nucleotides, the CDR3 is TGTGCCACCCAAGACAGGAACCAAGAGACCCAGTACTTC. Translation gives CATQDRNQETQYF.

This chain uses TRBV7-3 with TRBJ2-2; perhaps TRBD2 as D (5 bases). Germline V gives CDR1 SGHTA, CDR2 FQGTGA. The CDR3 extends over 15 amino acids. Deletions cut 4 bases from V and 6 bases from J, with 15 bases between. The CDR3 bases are TGTGCCAGCAGCTCGGGGAGTCAGGTGGCCGGGGAGCTGTTTTTT. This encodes CASSSGSQVAGELFF.

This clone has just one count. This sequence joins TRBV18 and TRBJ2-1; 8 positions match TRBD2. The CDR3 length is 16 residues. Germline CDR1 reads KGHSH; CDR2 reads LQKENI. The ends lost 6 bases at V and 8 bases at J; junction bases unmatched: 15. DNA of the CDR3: TGTGCCAGCTCTCTTAGACTAGCGCATCCGGGGGATGAGCAGTTCTTC. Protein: CASSLRLAHPGDEQFF.

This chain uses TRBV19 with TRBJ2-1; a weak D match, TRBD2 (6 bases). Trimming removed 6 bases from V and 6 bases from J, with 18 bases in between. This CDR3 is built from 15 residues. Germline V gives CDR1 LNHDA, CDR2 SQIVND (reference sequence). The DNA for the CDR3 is TGTGCCAGTAGGATTGGTGGCGGGGTAGCCAATGAGCAGTTCTTC. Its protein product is CASRIGGGVANEQFF. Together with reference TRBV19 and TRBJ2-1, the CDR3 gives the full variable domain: DGGITQSPKYLFRKEGQNVTLSCEQNLNHDAMYWYRQDPGQGLRLIYYSQIVNDFQKGDIAEGYSVSREKKESFPLTVTSAQKNPTAFYLCASRIGGGVANEQFFGPGTRLTVL.

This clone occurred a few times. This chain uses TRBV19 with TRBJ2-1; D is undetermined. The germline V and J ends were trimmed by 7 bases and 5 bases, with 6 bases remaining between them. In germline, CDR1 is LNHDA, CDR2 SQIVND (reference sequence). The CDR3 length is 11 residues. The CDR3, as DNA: TGTGCCAGTAAATCCAACAATGAGCAGTTCTTC. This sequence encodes CASKSNNEQFF.

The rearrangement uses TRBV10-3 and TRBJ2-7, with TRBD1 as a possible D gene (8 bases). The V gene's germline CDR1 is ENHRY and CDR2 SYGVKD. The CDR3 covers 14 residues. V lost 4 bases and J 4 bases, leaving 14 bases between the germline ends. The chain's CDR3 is CAISGTGRVYEQYF. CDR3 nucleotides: TGTGCCATCAGTGGGACAGGGAGGGTGTACGAGCAGTACTTC.

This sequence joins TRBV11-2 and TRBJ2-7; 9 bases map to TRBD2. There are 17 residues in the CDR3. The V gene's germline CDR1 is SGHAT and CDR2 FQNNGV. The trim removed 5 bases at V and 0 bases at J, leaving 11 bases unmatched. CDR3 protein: CASSPRGAGGPSYEQYF. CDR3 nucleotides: TGTGCCAGCAGCCCCAGGGGAGCGGGAGGCCCCTCCTACGAGCAGTACTTC.

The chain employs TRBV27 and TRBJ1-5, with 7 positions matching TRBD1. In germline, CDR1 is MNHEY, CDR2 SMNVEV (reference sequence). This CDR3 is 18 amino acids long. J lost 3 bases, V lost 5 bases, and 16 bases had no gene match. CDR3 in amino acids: CASSPTRWNRGANQPQHF. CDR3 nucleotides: TGTGCCAGCAGTCCGACGCGGTGGAACAGGGGCGCCAATCAGCCCCAGCATTTT.

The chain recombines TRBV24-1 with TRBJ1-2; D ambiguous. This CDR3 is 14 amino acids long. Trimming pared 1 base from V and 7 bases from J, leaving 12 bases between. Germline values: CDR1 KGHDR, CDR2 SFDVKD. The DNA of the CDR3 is TGTGCCACCAGTGATTTTCGACTACGGAGTGGCTACACCTTC. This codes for CATSDFRLRSGYTF.

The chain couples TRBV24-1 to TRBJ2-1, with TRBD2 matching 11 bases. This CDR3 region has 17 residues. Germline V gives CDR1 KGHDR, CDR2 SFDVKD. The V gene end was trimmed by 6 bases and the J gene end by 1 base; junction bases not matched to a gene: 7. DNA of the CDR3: TGTGCCACCAGTCCCTATAGCGGGAGGGATTCCTACAATGAGCAGTTCTTC. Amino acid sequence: CATSPYSGRDSYNEQFF.

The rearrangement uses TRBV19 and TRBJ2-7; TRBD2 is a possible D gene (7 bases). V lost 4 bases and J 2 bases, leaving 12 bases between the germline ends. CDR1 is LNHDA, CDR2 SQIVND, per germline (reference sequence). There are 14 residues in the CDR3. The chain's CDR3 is CASSTPGGTYEQYF. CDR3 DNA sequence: TGTGCCAGTAGTACCCCGGGGGGCACCTACGAGCAGTACTTC.

CDR3 bases: TGTGCCAGCAGTTACCCCAGGGGGCGCCTTCATGAGCAGTTCTTC. Translating it yields CASSYPRGRLHEQFF. The rearrangement joins TRBV6-5 to TRBJ2-1; the match to TRBD1 covers 8 bases. Germline CDR1 reads MNHEY; CDR2 reads SVGAGI. V was clipped by 2 bases and J by 8 bases; unmatched bases: 8. CDR3 size: 15 residues.

CDR3 in amino acids: CASSRNRVYGNTIYF. In nucleotides, the CDR3 is TGCGCCAGCAGCCGGAACAGGGTGTATGGAAACACCATATATTTT. The chain joins TRBV4-1 to TRBJ1-3; possibly TRBD1 for D (6 bases). V gave up 4 bases and J gave up 3 bases, with 13 bases separating them. Germline V gives CDR1 MGHRA, CDR2 YSYEKL. This CDR3 spans 15 amino acids.

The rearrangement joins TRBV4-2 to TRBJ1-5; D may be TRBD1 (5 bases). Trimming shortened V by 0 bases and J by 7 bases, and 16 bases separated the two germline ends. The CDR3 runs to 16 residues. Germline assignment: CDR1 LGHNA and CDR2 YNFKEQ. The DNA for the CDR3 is TGTGCCAGCAGCCAAGATTCGGCCTTATCAGGGCAGCCCCAGCATTTT. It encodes CASSQDSALSGQPQHF.

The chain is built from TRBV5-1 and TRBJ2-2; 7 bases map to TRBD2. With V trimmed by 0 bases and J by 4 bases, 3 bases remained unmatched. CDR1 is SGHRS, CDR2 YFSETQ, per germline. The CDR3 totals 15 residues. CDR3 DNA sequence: TGCGCCAGCAGCTTGGGGGCTAGCGGCACCGGGGAGCTGTTTTTT. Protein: CASSLGASGTGELFF. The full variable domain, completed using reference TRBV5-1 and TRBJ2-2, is KAGVTQTPRYLIKTRGQQVTLSCSPISGHRSVSWYQQTPGQGLQFLFEYFSETQRNKGNFPGRFSGRQFSNSRSEMNVSTLELGDSALYLCASSLGASGTGELFFGEGSRLTVL.

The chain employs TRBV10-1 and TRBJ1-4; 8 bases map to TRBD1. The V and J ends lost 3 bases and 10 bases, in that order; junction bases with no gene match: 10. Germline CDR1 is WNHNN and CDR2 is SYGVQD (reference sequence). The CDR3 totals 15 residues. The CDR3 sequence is CASSDSRTGSGKLFF. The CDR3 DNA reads TGCGCCAGCAGTGATTCCAGGACAGGGAGCGGAAAACTGTTTTTT.

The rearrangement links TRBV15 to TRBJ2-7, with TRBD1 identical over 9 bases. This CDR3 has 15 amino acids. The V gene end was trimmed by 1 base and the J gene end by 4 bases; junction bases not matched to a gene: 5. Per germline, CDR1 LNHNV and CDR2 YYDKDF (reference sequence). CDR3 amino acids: CATSRASGQGYEQYF. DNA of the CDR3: TGTGCCACCAGCAGAGCCTCGGGACAGGGTTACGAGCAGTACTTC.

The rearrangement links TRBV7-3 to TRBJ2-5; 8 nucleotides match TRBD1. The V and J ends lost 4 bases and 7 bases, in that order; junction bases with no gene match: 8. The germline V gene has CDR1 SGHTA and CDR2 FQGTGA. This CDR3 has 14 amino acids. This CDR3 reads CASSSPDRDRTQYF. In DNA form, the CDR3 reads TGTGCCAGCAGCTCCCCGGACAGGGATAGGACCCAGTACTTC. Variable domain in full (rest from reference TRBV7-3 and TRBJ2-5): GAGVSQTPSNKVTEKGKYVELRCDPISGHTALYWYRQSLGQGPEFLIYFQGTGAADDSGLPNDRFFAVRPEGSVSTLKIQRTERGDSAVYLCASSSPDRDRTQYFGPGTRLLVL.

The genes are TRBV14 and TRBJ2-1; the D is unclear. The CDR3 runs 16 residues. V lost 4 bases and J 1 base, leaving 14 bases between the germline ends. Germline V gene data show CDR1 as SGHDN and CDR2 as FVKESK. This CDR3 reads CASSPFTRVSYNEQFF. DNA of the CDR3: TGTGCCAGCAGCCCCTTCACGCGCGTGTCCTACAATGAGCAGTTCTTC.

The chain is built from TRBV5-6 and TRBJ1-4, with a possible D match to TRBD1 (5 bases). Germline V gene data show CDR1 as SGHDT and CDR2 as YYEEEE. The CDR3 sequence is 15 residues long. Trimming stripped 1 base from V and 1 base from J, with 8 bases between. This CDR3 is CASSLFDRTNEKLFF. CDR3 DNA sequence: TGTGCCAGCAGCTTGTTTGACAGAACTAATGAAAAACTGTTTTTT. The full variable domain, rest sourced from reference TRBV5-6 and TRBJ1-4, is DAGVTQSPTHLIKTRGQQVTLRCSPKSGHDTVSWYQQALGQGPQFIFQYYEEEERQRGNFPDRFSGHQFPNYSSELNVNALLLGDSALYLCASSLFDRTNEKLFFGSGTQLSVL.